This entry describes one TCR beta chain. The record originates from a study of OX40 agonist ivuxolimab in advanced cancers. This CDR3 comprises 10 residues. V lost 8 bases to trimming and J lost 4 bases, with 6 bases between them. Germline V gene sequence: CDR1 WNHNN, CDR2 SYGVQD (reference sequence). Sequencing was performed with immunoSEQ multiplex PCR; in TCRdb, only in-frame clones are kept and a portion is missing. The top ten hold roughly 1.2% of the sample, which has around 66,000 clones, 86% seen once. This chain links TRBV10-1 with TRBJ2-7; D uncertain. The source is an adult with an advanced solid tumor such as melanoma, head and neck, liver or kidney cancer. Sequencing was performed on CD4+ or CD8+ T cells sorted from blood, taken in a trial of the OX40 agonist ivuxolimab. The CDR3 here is CASLLYEQYF. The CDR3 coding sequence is TGCGCCAGCCTACTTTACGAGCAGTACTTC.